This TCR beta chain appears in the sequencing data of a study of blood T cell repertoires in COVID-19. Across the study: COVID-19 samples, acute and convalescent, were from the United States, Italy and Spain.

CDR1 is LGHNA, CDR2 YNFKEQ, per germline. This CDR3 is built from 16 residues. Germline trimming cut 0 bases from V and 5 bases from J; bases unmatched to any gene: 7. Clones were sequenced by immunoSEQ multiplex PCR, and TCRdb holds only the in-frame ones, with some missing. The sample comprises fewer than 85,000 clones, around 91% of which are singletons, and more than 7% rests with the top ten. The chain joins TRBV4-2 to TRBJ2-7; 10 nucleotides line up with TRBD2. The receptor comes from a human donor in a cohort sampled during active COVID-19. Input material: peripheral blood. The DNA for the CDR3 is TGTGCCAGCAGCCAAGAATGGAGCGGGGGGGCCGACGAGCAGTACTTC. This gives the protein CASSQEWSGGADEQYF.